A single sample gave rise to the 22 T cell receptor beta chains below, sequenced in a study of blood T cell repertoires in COVID-19. The protocol was immunoSEQ multiplex PCR, while the TCRdb copy is restricted to in-frame clones and leaves out a portion. There are about 310,000 clones in the sample; roughly 87% occur only once, and about 9.8% lies in the top ten. The specimen sequenced was PBMCs or T cells enriched from blood (not recorded which). These receptor sequences come from a young woman who had recovered from COVID-19.

This chain joins TRBV4-3 and TRBJ1-6; 8 positions match TRBD1. Germline V gene lookup returns CDR1 LGHNA and CDR2 YSLEER. Unmatched junction bases numbered 15, after V lost 1 base and J lost 7 bases. CDR3 length: 19 amino acids. This chain's CDR3 is CASSQATGQGNVWNSPLHF. The CDR3 coding sequence is TGCGCCAGCAGCCAAGCAACCGGACAGGGTAATGTCTGGAATTCACCCCTCCACTTT.

The genes are TRBV6-2 or TRBV6-3 and TRBJ2-7, with 9 bases fitting TRBD1. The junction had 6 bases not matched to a gene; V was cut back by 6 bases and J by 6 bases. The CDR3 loop spans 13 amino acids. The germline CDR1 and CDR2 sequences are MNHEY and SVGEGT. The CDR3 DNA follows: TGTGCCAGCAGGTACCGGGACAGGGCCGAGCAGTACTTC. It translates to CASRYRDRAEQYF.

The chain employs TRBV15 and TRBJ1-2, with D maybe TRBD1 (5 bases). The CDR3 runs to 13 residues. V lost 7 bases and J 3 bases, leaving 12 bases between the germline ends. CDR1 is LNHNV and CDR2 is YYDKDF in the germline V gene (reference sequence). The CDR3: CATKHSGDYGYTF. In DNA form, the CDR3 reads TGTGCCACCAAACATTCGGGGGACTATGGCTACACCTTC.

V gene TRBV2 combines with J gene TRBJ1-2, with 7 bases lining up with TRBD1. Germline V gene lookup returns CDR1 SNHLY and CDR2 FYNNEI. The CDR3 has 14 amino acids. With V trimmed by 7 bases and J by 1 base, 6 bases remained unmatched. CDR3 sequence: CASKLGGLNYGYTF. The CDR3 region has the DNA TGTGCCAGCAAGCTAGGGGGCCTTAACTATGGCTACACCTTC.

V and J are TRBV28 and TRBJ1-5; D might be TRBD1 (5 bases). Trimming pared 6 bases from V and 0 bases from J, leaving 12 bases between. Germline assignment: CDR1 MDHEN and CDR2 SYDVKM. This CDR3 is built from 15 residues. In DNA form, the CDR3 reads TGTGCCAGCAGAAATCAGGGTTATAGCAATCAGCCCCAGCATTTT. This codes for CASRNQGYSNQPQHF.

V gene TRBV5-5 combines with J gene TRBJ2-2; 10 nucleotides agree with TRBD2. CDR3 length equals 17 residues. Germline loops: CDR1 SGHKS, CDR2 YYEKEE (reference sequence). V lost 4 bases and J lost 7; bases outside the gene matches: 13. The DNA for the CDR3 is TGTGCCAGCAGCCCTATGCGGGGTAGCGGGAGGATCGGGGAGCTGTTTTTT. Protein product: CASSPMRGSGRIGELFF.

The V gene is TRBV7-2, the J gene TRBJ1-3, with no clear D. CDR1 is SGHTA and CDR2 is FQGNSA in the germline V gene. This CDR3 region has 15 residues. V was shortened by 2 bases and J by 0 bases, with 8 bases between the two germline ends. CDR3 sequence: CASSLTAGSGNTIYF. The CDR3 DNA reads TGTGCCAGCAGCTTAACAGCAGGCTCTGGAAACACCATATATTTT.

The gene calls are TRBV21-1 and TRBJ2-7; TRBD2, the table's D call, lacks a check against the DNA. TRBV21-1 is a pseudogene locus. The CDR3 is 21 amino acids. CDR3 residues: CATSRSESSTSERGHSYEQYF. DNA of the CDR3: TGTGCCACCTCCCGGTCCGAATCCTCGACCTCAGAGCGCGGGCACTCCTACGAGCAGTACTTC.

The chain links TRBV11-2 to TRBJ1-6; D might be TRBD1 (5 bases). The CDR3 is 15 amino acids. Per germline, CDR1 SGHAT and CDR2 FQNNGV. V lost 5 bases and J lost 10, with 18 bases in between. CDR3 residues: CASSATAGNRSPLHF. Here the CDR3 DNA reads TGTGCCAGCAGCGCCACCGCAGGGAACAGGTCACCCCTCCACTTT.

The V gene is TRBV4-3, the J gene TRBJ2-3; maybe TRBD1 (6 bases). The CDR3 covers 14 residues. Trimming removed 0 bases from V and 5 bases from J, with 9 bases in between. From germline, CDR1 is LGHNA and CDR2 YSLEER. CDR3 in DNA: TGCGCCAGCAGCCAAGATACAGGGCTAGATACGCAGTATTTT. The encoded protein is CASSQDTGLDTQYF.

The chain couples TRBV5-1 to TRBJ2-5; 11 positions match TRBD2. The CDR3 length is 13 residues. Germline lookup yields CDR1 SGHRS and CDR2 YFSETQ. V was pared by 8 bases and J by 2 bases, with 2 bases of the junction left unmatched. This chain's CDR3 is CASRLAGQETQYF. For the CDR3, the DNA is TGCGCCAGTCGACTAGCGGGGCAAGAGACCCAGTACTTC. The full variable domain, in which reference TRBV5-1 and TRBJ2-5 provide the parts outside the CDR3, is KAGVTQTPRYLIKTRGQQVTLSCSPISGHRSVSWYQQTPGQGLQFLFEYFSETQRNKGNFPGRFSGRQFSNSRSEMNVSTLELGDSALYLCASRLAGQETQYFGPGTRLLVL.

This chain connects TRBV3-1 (or the pseudogene TRBV3-2) to TRBJ2-3; possibly TRBD1 for D (6 bases). V lost 4 bases to trimming and J lost 1 base, with 18 bases between them. CDR3 length equals 17 residues. Germline V gene sequence: CDR1 LGHDT, CDR2 YNNKEL (reference sequence). CDR3 nucleotide sequence: TGTGCCAGCAGCCCGAGACAGGCCCTTAGGGGCACAGATACGCAGTATTTT. It codes for CASSPRQALRGTDTQYF.

The V call is TRBV7-8, the J call TRBJ1-2, with D unclear. Germline values: CDR1 SGHVS, CDR2 FQNEAQ. This CDR3 region has 13 residues. V shed 8 bases and J shed 4 bases, with 14 bases lying between them. DNA of the CDR3: TGTGCCAGCGGGTTGGAGTATAGCTATGGCTACACCTTC. Translating it yields CASGLEYSYGYTF.

J is TRBJ2-1 and V is TRBV27; D is unresolved. The ends were cut back, 5 bases at V and 0 bases at J, with 8 bases in the middle. Germline V gives CDR1 MNHEY, CDR2 SMNVEV (reference sequence). This CDR3 is 14 amino acids long. CDR3 bases: TGTGCCAGCAGTCCCCTGAGCTCCTACAATGAGCAGTTCTTC. As protein: CASSPLSSYNEQFF.

This chain connects TRBV20-1 to TRBJ1-2; possibly TRBD1 for D (5 bases). This CDR3 comprises 11 residues. V gave up 4 bases and J gave up 3 bases, with 6 bases separating them. In germline, CDR1 is DFQATT, CDR2 SNEGSKA (reference sequence). Here the CDR3 reads CSAMTDYGYTF. The CDR3 DNA reads TGCAGTGCTATGACAGACTATGGCTACACCTTC.

This sequence joins TRBV28 and TRBJ1-6; D is undetermined. V shed 4 bases and J shed 8 bases, with 18 bases lying between them. The CDR3 is 16 residues long. The germline CDR1 and CDR2 sequences are MDHEN and SYDVKM. CDR3 bases: TGTGCCAGCAGTTATCCCGGGTCCAGACGGGATTCACCCCTCCACTTT. Amino acids: CASSYPGSRRDSPLHF. The variable domain in full, with the rest retrieved from reference TRBV28 and TRBJ1-6, is DVKVTQSSRYLVKRTGEKVFLECVQDMDHENMFWYRQDPGLGLRLIYFSYDVKMKEKGDIPEGYSVSREKKERFSLILESASTNQTSMYLCASSYPGSRRDSPLHFGNGTRLTVT.

In this sample, this clone turned up once. This chain uses TRBV20-1 with TRBJ1-1, with D unclear. The CDR3 runs 14 residues. Trimming removed 4 bases at V and 5 bases at J, with 17 bases between. CDR1 is DFQATT, CDR2 SNEGSKA, per germline (reference sequence). In DNA form, the CDR3 reads TGCAGTGCTATTGATCCCGGGTCTGCGACTGAAGCTTTCTTT. It specifies CSAIDPGSATEAFF.

This chain uses TRBV2 with TRBJ1-1; TRBD1 might be the D (6 bases). The CDR3 totals 14 residues. V dropped 8 bases and J dropped 4 bases, with 17 bases sitting between them. Germline V lookup: CDR1 SNHLY, CDR2 FYNNEI. The CDR3 nucleotides are TGTGCCAGCGTAGAACAGGGCCTTAGCACTGAAGCTTTCTTT. It codes for CASVEQGLSTEAFF.

This chain links TRBV28 with TRBJ1-2; TRBD1 matches 7 bases. This CDR3 comprises 13 residues. The junction had 8 bases not matched to a gene; V was cut back by 10 bases and J by 3 bases. From germline, CDR1 is MDHEN and CDR2 SYDVKM. The DNA for the CDR3 is TGTGCCACCGCCGGGACAGACGACTATGGCTACACCTTC. Translated, it gives CATAGTDDYGYTF.

This chain links TRBV24-1 with TRBJ2-2; 7 bases fit TRBD1. The ends lost 3 bases at V and 1 base at J; junction bases unmatched: 7. Germline V gene data show CDR1 as KGHDR and CDR2 as SFDVKD. This CDR3 spans 17 amino acids. This CDR3 is CATSDKPGQMNTGELFF. The DNA for the CDR3 is TGTGCCACCAGTGATAAACCGGGACAGATGAACACCGGGGAGCTGTTTTTT.

The chain carries TRBV28 and TRBJ1-3, with D possibly TRBD1 on 5 matching bases. Per the germline V gene, CDR1 is MDHEN and CDR2 is SYDVKM. Trimming removed 5 bases from V and 2 bases from J, with 16 bases in between. This CDR3 region has 16 residues. CDR3 in DNA: TGTGCCAGCAGTCCCGTCGGCAGGGAGGCTGGAAACACCATATATTTT. Amino acid sequence: CASSPVGREAGNTIYF.

V usage is TRBV7-8 and J usage is TRBJ2-7; 8 nucleotides align to TRBD2. Germline V gene data show CDR1 as SGHVS and CDR2 as FQNEAQ. V was pared by 5 bases and J by 4 bases, with 13 bases of the junction left unmatched. The CDR3 runs 16 residues. CDR3 nucleotide sequence: TGTGCCAGCAGCGATGCTTCTAGACAGCGGGGGTACGAGCAGTACTTC. It specifies CASSDASRQRGYEQYF.